The entry that follows covers one TCR beta chain sequence. In the authors' methods: Amplification of reference gene primers was used by the study to estimate nucleated cell counts. The protocol was immunoSEQ multiplex PCR, while the TCRdb copy is restricted to in-frame clones and leaves out a portion. The DNA gave D and trimming, while V, J and clone size come from that table. The table has approximately 150,000 clones, roughly 80% seen once. Germline CDR1 and CDR2: LNHDA and SQIVND (reference sequence). Trimming took off 5 bases at V and 5 bases at J, with 10 bases between the two ends. The CDR3 runs 14 residues. This sample was included in a study of blood T cell repertoires in COVID-19. The wider study: Spain, Italy and the United States supplied samples that represented acute and convalescent COVID-19. PBMCs, B-cell-depleted T cells, or T cells were the source of the cDNA or gDNA that made up the material.

The sample consisted of peripheral blood. The clonotype comes from a man aged 50 to 60 with acute or convalescent COVID-19. This chain uses TRBV19 with TRBJ1-6, with D hard to call. DNA of the CDR3: TGTGCCAGTAGTTCCCCGGCGGATAATTCACCCCTCCACTTT. Protein: CASSSPADNSPLHF.